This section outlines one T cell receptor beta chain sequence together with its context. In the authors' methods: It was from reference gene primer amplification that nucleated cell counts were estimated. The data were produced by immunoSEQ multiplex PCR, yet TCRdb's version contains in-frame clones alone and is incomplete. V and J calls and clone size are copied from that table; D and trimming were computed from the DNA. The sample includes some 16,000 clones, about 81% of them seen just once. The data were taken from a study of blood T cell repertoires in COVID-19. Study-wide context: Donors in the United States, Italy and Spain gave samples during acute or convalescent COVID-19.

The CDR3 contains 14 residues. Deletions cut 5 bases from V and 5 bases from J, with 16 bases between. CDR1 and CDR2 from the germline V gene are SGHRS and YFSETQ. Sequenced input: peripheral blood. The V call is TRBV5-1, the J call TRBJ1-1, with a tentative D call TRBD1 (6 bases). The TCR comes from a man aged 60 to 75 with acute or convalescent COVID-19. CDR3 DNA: TGCGCCAGCAGTAGTACAGGGTCGGGGACTGAAGCTTTCTTT. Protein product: CASSSTGSGTEAFF.